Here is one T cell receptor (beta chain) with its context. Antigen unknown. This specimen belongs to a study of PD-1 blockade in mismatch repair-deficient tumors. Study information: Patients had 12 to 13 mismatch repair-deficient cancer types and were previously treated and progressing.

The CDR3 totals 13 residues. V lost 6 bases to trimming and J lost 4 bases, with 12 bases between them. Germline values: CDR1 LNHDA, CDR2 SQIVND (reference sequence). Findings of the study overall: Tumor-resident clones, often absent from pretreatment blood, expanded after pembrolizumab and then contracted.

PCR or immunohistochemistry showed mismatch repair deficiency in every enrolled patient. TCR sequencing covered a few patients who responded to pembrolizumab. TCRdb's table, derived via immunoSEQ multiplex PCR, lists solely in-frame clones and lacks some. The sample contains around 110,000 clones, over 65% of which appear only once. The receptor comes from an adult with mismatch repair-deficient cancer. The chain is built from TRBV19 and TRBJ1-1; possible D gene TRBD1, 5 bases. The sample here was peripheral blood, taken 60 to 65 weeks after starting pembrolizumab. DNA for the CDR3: TGTGCCAGTAGCCGATCGGGGACCACTGAAGCTTTCTTT. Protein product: CASSRSGTTEAFF. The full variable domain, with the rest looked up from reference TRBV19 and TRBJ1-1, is DGGITQSPKYLFRKEGQNVTLSCEQNLNHDAMYWYRQDPGQGLRLIYYSQIVNDFQKGDIAEGYSVSREKKESFPLTVTSAQKNPTAFYLCASSRSGTTEAFFGQGTRLTVV.